This TCR beta chain derives from a study of cytomegalovirus exposure and HLA in healthy donors. Study context: An early release of data contained approximately 85 million unique TCRs, which came from HLA-typed donors.

The CDR3 has 18 residues. J gave up 1 base and V 7 bases, and 14 bases lay outside the gene matches. CDR1 SQVTM and CDR2 ANQGSEA come from the germline V gene. As regards this clone: Its antigen is undetermined.

PCR amplification relied on 60 Vbeta primers (plus 13 Jbeta primers). Sequencing was performed with immunoSEQ multiplex PCR; in TCRdb, only in-frame clones are kept and a portion is missing. This table holds some 150,000 clones, about 80% found once. Study outcomes and limitations: A later analysis found TCR association rates differed by HLA locus, highest for DRB1 and lowest for HLA-C. Earlier results showed most TCR beta V segments being productive about 87% or about 30% of the time.

Sequenced: PBMCs. This chain uses TRBV29-1 with TRBJ2-1; 12 bases are shared with TRBD2. The sequence came from a young man in good health and CMV-seropositive. The CDR3 DNA reads as TGCAGCGCCTCCCCCCCTAGCGGGAGGGCCGTATCCTACAATGAGCAGTTCTTC. It is translated as CSASPPSGRAVSYNEQFF.